This TCR beta chain was found in a study of shared clonotypes between healthy human individuals (dated by TCRdb to the early 2020s). Describing the broader study: The cohort included a few men and a couple of women between 18 and 49 years of age. For each donor, three plates each were used for CD4 naive and CD4 memory, two plates were used for CD8 naive, and one plate was used for CD8 memory. To estimate repertoire size and how much clonotype sharing occurs between individuals, the study deeply sequenced the blood TCR repertoires of several healthy adults. To increase sequencing depth and limit assay-specific biases, TCR repertoire library preparation and sequencing were carried out by different laboratories using diverse techniques. Between about 0.8 and 9 billion PBMCs per donor were obtained by leukapheresis.

General findings and caveats noted by the study authors: Because the study included a small number of donors, the genetic and exposure-history diversity represented was limited. Pairwise subsampling led to the expectation that sequencing depth would affect the degree of clonotype sharing among donors. Naive subsets generally had larger estimated clonotype richness than memory subsets. Sharing across four donors was observed for roughly 5% of naive CD4, less than 4% of naive CD8, 2% to 2.5% of memory CD4, and around 0.4% of memory CD8 clonotypes. Clonotypes shared by all four sorted-subset donors showed higher generation probabilities than non-shared clonotypes. Only blood was sampled, and tissue TCR repertoires likely differ from those in blood. Rarefaction of sorted-subset datasets indicated incomplete sequencing despite the large sequencing depth.

The donors were healthy, HIV-negative adults with no recently reported acute infections or vaccinations. Every donor was a Caucasian adult living in Nashville, Tennessee, USA. CD8 memory samples combined magnetically selected CD45RO+ cells with CCR7-negative CD45RA+ effector memory (TemRA) cells. Blood was obtained by leukapheresis, after which PBMCs were separated by Ficoll-Histopaque density gradient centrifugation and cryopreserved in liquid nitrogen vapor phase. Analytical flow cytometry was used to check the purity and quantity of every magnetically sorted T cell population. Each sorted fraction had its genomic DNA isolated and then quantified by UV absorbance on a Nanodrop 2000c. Concerning this clone: Its antigen has not been determined. Base qualities are not provided; no much larger clone lies one nucleotide away.

CDR1 and CDR2 were assigned from the germline V gene as MNHNS and SASEGT. CDR3 length: 14 amino acids, cysteine to phenylalanine. Only the CDR3 DNA is retained, 42 bases long and in frame from the first base. The junction carries 11 bases between V and J, which are trimmed by 8 bases and 0 bases respectively. TCR CDR3 regions were amplified from genomic DNA by multiplex PCR using the deep immunoSEQ assay. Extracted genomic DNA from each cell subset was spread evenly across all wells of several immunoSEQ 96-well plates, with each plate serving as a replicate. For sorted subsets, each replicate PCR was loaded with 200 ng genomic DNA, equivalent to approximately 27,000 T cell genomes. The purified libraries were quantified using a Qubit 3.0 fluorometer, sized with a Bioanalyzer 2100, and then quantified again using the KAPA Library Quantification kit. A separate single-read 150-cycle Illumina NextSeq 550 flow cell was used to sequence each immunoSEQ 96-well plate. As for how the authors treated the data: The immunoSEQ output contained only junctional sequences without quality scores, so filtering could not match that applied to full-length reads. To assign V/J genes and CDR3, sequences were annotated against IMGT germline references using PyIR, a Python wrapper for IgBLAST v1.9. Reads were removed for weak V/J assignments (E-value above 1e-6), missing CDR3, stop codons, out-of-frame junctions, or ambiguous translated residues. V3J clonotypes were defined as sequences sharing the same inferred V gene, J gene, and CDR3 amino acid sequence. To compute the percentage overlap between repertoires, the number of shared unique clonotypes was divided by the size of the smaller repertoire. RTK rarefaction, the Chao1 estimator, and Recon v2.1 estimates of unobserved clonotypes were used to assess repertoire richness. Generation probabilities were computed with OLGA for all TCRbeta clonotypes obtained by the gDNA method from several donors. Imported from immuneACCESS, the table was reduced by TCRdb to in-frame sequences with V and J called. These copies leave out some clones; in studies compared against another copy, an unresolved V gene accounts for under half, and the cause of the remainder is not known. D and trimming were read from the DNA, whereas the V and J calls and clone size are those reported in that table. This sample lists approximately 710,000 clones; 90% were detected once. The biggest ten clones account for 34% of the sample.

The chain is assembled from TRBV6-1 and TRBJ2-1; 6 matching bases give a weak D call of TRBD2. The source is a man between 18 and 29 years old in good health. Some clones in this sample may be carry-over from other donors' samples. Sequenced: memory CD8+ T cells from PBMCs. The intended sense of this specimen's cell subset or site label: CD45RO+ cells pooled with CCR7-negative TemRA cells. CDR3 sequence: CASGGRSSYNEQFF. At the DNA level, the sequence is TGTGCCAGCGGTGGGAGGAGCTCCTACAATGAGCAGTTCTTC.